Below, 21 T cell receptor beta chains from the same sample are listed, as sequenced in a study of blood T cells in healthy people across ages. Together with a sample-barcoded 5' primer, a J-beta primer mix was included in a second PCR lasting about 7 to 12 cycles. TCRdb fed the 5' RACE reads into MiXCR, producing one record per CDR3 protein. The sample yields roughly 1.7 million distinct CDR3 sequences, about 32% seen once. The sequenced sample consisted of blood. Receptor source: a woman in her twenties or thirties in good health.

The chain employs TRBV7-2 and TRBJ1-4; D is uncertain. Trimming pared 4 bases from V and 11 bases from J, leaving 8 bases between. This CDR3 region has 11 residues. The germline CDR1 and CDR2 sequences are SGHTA and FQGNSA. The CDR3 nucleotides read TGTGCCAGCAGCTACACCGGTAAACTGTTTTTT. Protein: CASSYTGKLFF.

This clonotype appeared a few times. This chain connects TRBV7-9 to TRBJ2-7; 16 bases fit TRBD2. Germline loops: CDR1 SEHNR, CDR2 FQNEAQ (reference sequence). The CDR3 totals 16 residues. The V and J ends lost 7 bases and 5 bases, in that order; junction bases with no gene match: 8. The CDR3 sequence: CASTPGLAGGDNEQYF. CDR3 nucleotides: TGTGCCAGCACCCCGGGACTAGCGGGAGGGGACAACGAGCAGTACTTC.

In its sample, this clonotype was seen a few times. This sequence joins TRBV11-2 and TRBJ2-5; either TRBD1 or TRBD2 may supply D (5 bases each). CDR1 is SGHAT, CDR2 FQNNGV, per germline. The length of the CDR3 is 15 residues. V lost 5 bases and J lost 0, with 13 bases in between. The chain's CDR3 is CASSTGTQYQETQYF. The CDR3 DNA reads TGTGCCAGCAGCACCGGGACCCAGTACCAAGAGACCCAGTACTTC.

This clonotype was recorded once. The V call is TRBV12-3 or TRBV12-4, the J call TRBJ2-5, with a weak D call TRBD2 (5 bases). The CDR3 has 13 amino acids. With 4 bases removed from V and 1 base from J, the gap between germline ends came to 7 bases. The DNA for the CDR3 is TGTGCCAGCAGTTGGACTCTCCAAGAGACCCAGTACTTC. It encodes CASSWTLQETQYF.

This rearrangement joins TRBV10-3 to TRBJ2-7, with D possibly TRBD2 on 6 matching bases. CDR3 length equals 17 residues. The germline V gene encodes CDR1 ENHRY and CDR2 SYGVKD. V lost 2 bases to trimming and J lost 4 bases, with 21 bases between them. The CDR3 protein is CAISETSLGLNGYEQYF. CDR3 nucleotide sequence: TGTGCCATCAGTGAGACCTCCCTGGGACTCAACGGGTACGAGCAGTACTTC.

This clonotype has at least ten counts. V gene TRBV20-1 combines with J gene TRBJ2-7; 8 nucleotides agree with TRBD1. There are 15 residues in the CDR3. Germline values: CDR1 DFQATT, CDR2 SNEGSKA (reference sequence). With 5 bases clipped from V and 2 bases from J, the junction kept 11 bases outside the gene matches. The chain's CDR3 is CSAFQPGQATYEQYF. The CDR3 region has the DNA TGCAGTGCTTTCCAACCGGGACAGGCCACCTACGAGCAGTACTTC.

This clonotype was observed a handful of times. The junction and the germline gene differ at one end; a read error may be behind it. The chain links TRBV7-3 to TRBJ2-3; 9 bases line up with TRBD2. Germline V gene data show CDR1 as SGHTA and CDR2 as FQGTGA. This CDR3 is built from 15 residues. The DNA for the CDR3 is TGTGCCAGCAGAGAATCCGGGACTAGCAGAGATACGCAGTATTTT. It translates to CASRESGTSRDTQYF.

The chain combines TRBV12-3 or TRBV12-4 with TRBJ2-5, with D possibly being TRBD2 (5 bases). Deletions cut 1 base from V and 8 bases from J, with 11 bases between. This CDR3 is built from 13 residues. CDR3 amino acids: CASSLGPGVTQYF. The CDR3 DNA is TGTGCCAGCAGTTTAGGCCCCGGGGTAACCCAGTACTTC.

The chain recombines TRBV7-3 with TRBJ2-3; a possible D gene is TRBD2 (6 bases). The CDR3 totals 15 residues. CDR1 SGHTA and CDR2 FQGTGA come from the germline V gene. The V gene lost 5 bases and the J gene lost 0 bases, with 12 bases spanning the gap. This chain's CDR3 is CASSPTTRSTDTQYF. In DNA form, the CDR3 reads TGTGCCAGCAGCCCGACGACTAGAAGCACAGATACGCAGTATTTT.

This rearrangement joins TRBV28 to TRBJ2-1; 8 positions agree with TRBD2. Germline CDR1 and CDR2: MDHEN and SYDVKM. This CDR3 has 15 residues. With 4 bases clipped from V and 8 bases from J, the junction kept 10 bases outside the gene matches. DNA for the CDR3: TGTGCCAGCAGTTATGAGCGGGAGTTACGGGATGAGCAGTTCTTC. Protein: CASSYERELRDEQFF.

This clonotype has more than one count but fewer than ten. The V gene is TRBV20-1, the J gene TRBJ2-7; either TRBD1 or TRBD2 may supply D (5 bases each). Deletions cut 5 bases from V and 2 bases from J, with 16 bases between. Germline V gene sequence: CDR1 DFQATT, CDR2 SNEGSKA (reference sequence). CDR3 size: 14 residues. The DNA of the CDR3 is TGCAGTGCTTCTTCCGGGACGACCACCTACGAGCAGTACTTC. It encodes CSASSGTTTYEQYF.

This chain uses TRBV5-1 with TRBJ2-1, with 10 nucleotides matching TRBD2. The CDR3 sequence is 16 residues long. Per germline, CDR1 SGHRS and CDR2 YFSETQ. Trimming at V came to 2 bases and at J to 8 bases, leaving 10 bases not matched to a gene. CDR3 residues: CASSFLSSGSIYEQFF. CDR3 in DNA: TGCGCCAGCAGCTTCCTATCTAGCGGGAGTATCTATGAGCAGTTCTTC.

A word on this clonotype: At one end the junction does not follow the germline gene, possibly because of a read error. This rearrangement joins TRBV6-6 to TRBJ2-1; TRBD2 might be the D (5 bases). Germline V lookup: CDR1 MNHNY, CDR2 SVGAGI (reference sequence). The CDR3 contains 13 residues. CDR3 coding DNA: TGTGCCGGCAGTTACTCCCACACTAGTGAGCAGTTCTTC. Protein sequence: CAGSYSHTSEQFF.

Ten or more counts support this clonotype. The chain has TRBV4-2 and TRBJ2-4; possibly TRBD1 for D (5 bases). Germline loops: CDR1 LGHNA, CDR2 YNFKEQ. The CDR3 covers 15 residues. Trimming cost V 0 bases and J 7 bases, with 13 bases left between them. CDR3 coding DNA: TGTGCCAGCAGCCAAGAATATCCAGGGTCGAACATTCAGTACTTC. Amino acid sequence: CASSQEYPGSNIQYF.

The chain recombines TRBV7-8 with TRBJ2-5; no definite D call. Between the trimmed V and J ends, which lost 0 bases and 5 bases, there was a span of 7 bases. The CDR3 spans 13 residues. Germline lookup yields CDR1 SGHVS and CDR2 FQNEAQ. CDR3 sequence: CASSLADRETQYF. The CDR3 DNA reads TGTGCCAGCAGCTTAGCGGATCGGGAGACCCAGTACTTC.

Only a few counts were recorded for this clonotype. The chain links TRBV20-1 to TRBJ1-2; 7 bases agree with TRBD1. With 6 bases clipped from V and 0 bases from J, the junction kept 4 bases outside the gene matches. This CDR3 has 13 residues. CDR1 is DFQATT and CDR2 is SNEGSKA in the germline V gene (reference sequence). CDR3 protein: CSAMDRTNYGYTF. DNA of the CDR3: TGCAGTGCAATGGACAGGACTAACTATGGCTACACCTTC.

The chain employs TRBV18 and TRBJ2-4; D possibly uses TRBD1 or TRBD2 (5 bases each). The J call may not be correct, given that the DNA end is closer to TRBJ2-7. The CDR3 sequence is 12 residues long. Germline CDR1 is KGHSH and CDR2 is LQKENI. CDR3 DNA sequence: TGTGCCAGCTCACTACCGGGGCACGAGCAGTACTTC. Its translation: CASSLPGHEQYF.

This chain links TRBV20-1 with TRBJ1-4; D perhaps matches TRBD1 (5 bases). Germline CDR1 reads DFQATT; CDR2 reads SNEGSKA (reference sequence). The V end was cut by 3 bases, the J end by 11 bases, with 19 bases between. This CDR3 region has 14 residues. CDR3 sequence (DNA): TGCAGTGCTAGTGGCGGTGACAGCCGTGAGAAACTGTTTTTT. Translation gives CSASGGDSREKLFF.

A few counts support this clonotype. This chain uses TRBV9 with TRBJ2-3, with TRBD2 matching over 14 bases. J was trimmed by 0 bases and V by 2 bases; bases with no gene match: 5. The CDR3 consists of 18 residues. Germline CDR1 and CDR2: SGDLS and YYNGEE. CDR3 sequence: CASSVQGLAGVSTDTQYF. The CDR3 bases are TGTGCCAGCAGCGTTCAGGGACTAGCGGGAGTGAGCACAGATACGCAGTATTTT.

The J gene is TRBJ2-1, the V gene TRBV18; D remains ambiguous. CDR3 size: 14 residues. Trimming removed 1 base at V and 7 bases at J, with 11 bases between. CDR1 and CDR2 from the germline V gene are KGHSH and LQKENI. CDR3 protein: CASSPRRSGNEQFF. CDR3 DNA sequence: TGTGCCAGCTCACCACGAAGATCCGGAAATGAGCAGTTCTTC.

With regard to this clonotype: A much larger clone differs by one base, so this may be a read error. The chain combines TRBV11-2 with TRBJ2-1; D not certain. Deletions cut 3 bases from V and 3 bases from J, with 9 bases between. CDR1 and CDR2 (germline): SGHAT, FQNNGV. The CDR3 sequence is 14 residues long. CDR3 DNA: TGTGCCAGCAGCTTCCCCGATTTCTACAATGAGCAGTTCTTC. The encoded protein is CASSFPDFYNEQFF.